This TCR beta chain appears in the sequencing data of a study of T cell responses to AZD1222 COVID-19 vaccine. Study-level points and caveats: Mostly white British, mostly female donors; authors suggested clonal diversity may be underestimated. The study found vaccine-associated CD4 TCRs spanning spike, dominant at 160-218 and 743-854.

The germline V gene has CDR1 GTSNPN and CDR2 SVGIG (reference sequence). Trimming took 7 bases from V and 3 from J, leaving 12 bases between them. There are 13 residues in the CDR3. TCRdb's table, derived via immunoSEQ multiplex PCR, lists solely in-frame clones and lacks some. This sample has about 200,000 clones, with around nine tenths found just once. This clone was observed once. What it binds is unknown. The source of this sequence is an adult who received the MenACWY meningococcal vaccine as a control. The sequencing here drew on peripheral blood, taken 28 days after the second dose of the MenACWY control vaccine. The chain couples TRBV30 to TRBJ2-2; D gene ambiguous. The DNA of the CDR3 is TGTGCCTCTGGAAAGGCTTACACCGGGGAGCTGTTTTTT. It encodes CASGKAYTGELFF. The complete variable domain, with remaining parts taken from reference TRBV30 and TRBJ2-2, reads SQTIHQWPATLVQPVGSPLSLECTVEGTSNPNLYWYRQAAGRGLQLLFYSVGIGQISSEVPQNLSASRPQDRQFILSSKKLLLSDSGFYLCASGKAYTGELFFGEGSRLTVL.